One and the same sample provided the 15 T cell receptor beta chains below, sequenced in a study of T cells in localized non-small cell lung cancer. Assay: immunoSEQ multiplex PCR; the TCRdb copy retains only in-frame clones and omits some. The sample yields about 1,700 clones, 30% seen once. The sequences come from normal lung tissue next to the tumor, collected before any cancer treatment. These TCRs come from a male donor older than 55 with stage II squamous cell lung carcinoma.

The chain couples TRBV10-3 to TRBJ1-5; 8 bases are shared with TRBD1. CDR1 and CDR2 from the germline V gene are ENHRY and SYGVKD. The trim removed 6 bases at V and 7 bases at J, leaving 5 bases unmatched. This CDR3 spans 13 amino acids. CDR3 nucleotide sequence: TGTGCCATCAGCTCGACAGGGGTACAGCCCCAGCATTTT. This codes for CAISSTGVQPQHF.

By share, this clone counts as medium-sized (0.01 to 0.1%). The chain has TRBV11-3 and TRBJ1-5; 11 bases are a match to TRBD1. J gave up 5 bases and V 4 bases, and 4 bases lay outside the gene matches. The germline gives CDR1 SGHNT, CDR2 YENEEA. The CDR3 covers 15 residues. The CDR3 DNA sequence: TGTGCCAGCAGCTCGGGACAGGGGGGGTATCAGCCCCAGCATTTT. This encodes CASSSGQGGYQPQHF.

By its share, this clone is medium-sized. This chain connects TRBV9 to TRBJ2-5, with D possibly matching TRBD2 (5 bases). The germline V gene encodes CDR1 SGDLS and CDR2 YYNGEE. CDR3 length: 15 residues. Trimming took 5 bases from V and 4 from J, leaving 18 bases between them. The CDR3 DNA follows: TGTGCCAGCAGTCAACTGACGGGGTCAGGAGAGACCCAGTACTTC. This sequence encodes CASSQLTGSGETQYF.

Only a few counts were recorded for this clone. This chain links TRBV11-3 with TRBJ2-1; 10 bases are a match to TRBD1. V was pared by 3 bases and J by 10 bases, with 12 bases of the junction left unmatched. CDR3 size: 16 residues. Germline V gene sequence: CDR1 SGHNT, CDR2 YENEEA. The CDR3 sequence is CASSFSPGQGTREQFF. CDR3 sequence (DNA): TGTGCCAGCAGCTTTTCCCCGGGACAGGGGACTCGGGAGCAGTTCTTC.

This sequence joins TRBV18 and TRBJ2-7, with D possibly matching TRBD2 (6 bases). The germline V gene encodes CDR1 KGHSH and CDR2 LQKENI. This CDR3 region has 12 residues. V was trimmed by 3 bases and J by 5 bases, leaving 8 bases between them. The chain's CDR3 is CASSPTGDEQYF. Written as DNA, the CDR3 is TGTGCCAGCTCACCTACGGGGGACGAGCAGTACTTC.

V and J are TRBV9 and TRBJ2-7; the D is unclear. Per the germline V gene, CDR1 is SGDLS and CDR2 is YYNGEE. The germline V and J ends were trimmed by 5 bases and 2 bases, with 14 bases remaining between them. The CDR3 is 14 amino acids. The CDR3 here is CASSDYEPPYEQYF. CDR3 sequence (DNA): TGTGCCAGCAGTGATTATGAACCCCCCTACGAGCAGTACTTC.

The chain employs TRBV11-3 and TRBJ1-6; D remains ambiguous. Trimming took off 6 bases at V and 0 bases at J, with 6 bases between the two ends. Germline V lookup: CDR1 SGHNT, CDR2 YENEEA. The CDR3 extends over 14 amino acids. CDR3 coding DNA: TGTGCCAGCAGTATTACCTCCTATAATTCACCCCTCCACTTT. Translated, it gives CASSITSYNSPLHF.

The chain has TRBV18 and TRBJ1-3; D gene unclear. Trimming pared 3 bases from V and 1 base from J, leaving 19 bases between. In germline, CDR1 is KGHSH, CDR2 LQKENI. There are 18 residues in the CDR3. Written as DNA, the CDR3 is TGTGCCAGCTCACCCCTTTGGGTGGGGAGCAAATCTGGAAACACCATATATTTT. Its protein is CASSPLWVGSKSGNTIYF.

The chain combines TRBV5-1 with TRBJ2-2; D is perhaps TRBD2 (5 bases). This CDR3 has 16 residues. The germline CDR1 and CDR2 sequences are SGHRS and YFSETQ. The V end lost 5 bases, the J end lost 1 base, and 15 bases lay between the germline ends. The CDR3 reads CASSRDPTQNTGELFF. DNA for the CDR3: TGCGCCAGCAGTCGGGATCCGACACAGAACACCGGGGAGCTGTTTTTT.

This clone was picked up a small number of times. The chain links TRBV9 to TRBJ2-2; 8 nucleotides agree with TRBD2. In germline, CDR1 is SGDLS, CDR2 YYNGEE. Trimming cost V 4 bases and J 3 bases; bases outside gene matches: 5. The CDR3 has 15 amino acids. The CDR3 reads CASSQGLGDTGELFF. DNA for the CDR3: TGTGCCAGCAGCCAGGGACTAGGGGACACCGGGGAGCTGTTTTTT.

This clone was seen more than once but under ten times. The chain links TRBV2 to TRBJ2-5; D is ambiguous. V lost 8 bases, J lost 1 base, and 14 bases lay in between. The CDR3 loop spans 14 amino acids. CDR1 and CDR2 (germline): SNHLY, FYNNEI. CDR3 nucleotides: TGTGCCAGCCACTTGCCCCCGGGCCAAGAGACCCAGTACTTC. As protein: CASHLPPGQETQYF.

The J gene is TRBJ1-3, the V gene TRBV30; no definite D call. Trimming shortened V by 2 bases and J by 3 bases, and 8 bases separated the two germline ends. The CDR3 spans 13 residues. Germline V gene sequence: CDR1 GTSNPN, CDR2 SVGIG (reference sequence). CDR3 in amino acids: CAWSPSFGNTIYF. CDR3 in DNA: TGTGCCTGGAGTCCGAGCTTTGGAAACACCATATATTTT.

This clone occurred a few times. The rearrangement links TRBV28 to TRBJ2-3; maybe TRBD1 (5 bases). V was trimmed by 2 bases and J by 0 bases, leaving 12 bases between them. CDR3 length equals 16 residues. CDR1 and CDR2 (germline): MDHEN, SYDVKM. CDR3 sequence reads: CASSLRVQASTDTQYF. CDR3 coding DNA: TGTGCCAGCAGTTTACGAGTACAGGCTAGCACAGATACGCAGTATTTT. The variable domain in full, with the rest retrieved from reference TRBV28 and TRBJ2-3, is DVKVTQSSRYLVKRTGEKVFLECVQDMDHENMFWYRQDPGLGLRLIYFSYDVKMKEKGDIPEGYSVSREKKERFSLILESASTNQTSMYLCASSLRVQASTDTQYFGPGTRLTVL.

This chain uses TRBV19 with TRBJ1-1; unclear D gene. Germline V gene lookup returns CDR1 LNHDA and CDR2 SQIVND (reference sequence). The CDR3 has 13 amino acids. V lost 7 bases to trimming and J lost 4 bases, with 13 bases between them. Here the CDR3 DNA reads TGTGCCAGTAACCCTCAACGGGGCACTGAAGCTTTCTTT. Protein product: CASNPQRGTEAFF.

Judged by abundance, this clone is medium-sized. The CDR3 reads CAISESGGSSNEQFF. The CDR3 DNA reads as TGTGCCATCAGTGAGTCGGGGGGATCTAGCAATGAGCAGTTCTTC. V gene TRBV10-3 combines with J gene TRBJ2-1; D is perhaps TRBD2 (6 bases). V was shortened by 0 bases and J by 6 bases, with 12 bases between the two germline ends. The CDR3 extends over 15 amino acids. The germline V gene has CDR1 ENHRY and CDR2 SYGVKD.